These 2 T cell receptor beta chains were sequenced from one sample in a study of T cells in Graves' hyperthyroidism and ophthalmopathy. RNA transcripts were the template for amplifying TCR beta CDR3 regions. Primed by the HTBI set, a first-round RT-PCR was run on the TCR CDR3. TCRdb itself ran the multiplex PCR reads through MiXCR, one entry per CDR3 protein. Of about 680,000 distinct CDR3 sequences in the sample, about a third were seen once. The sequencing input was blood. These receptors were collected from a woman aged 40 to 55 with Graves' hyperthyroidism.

CDR3 residues: CASSLAGTGTLYEQYF. In DNA form, the CDR3 reads TGTGCCAGCAGCTTGGCCGGGACAGGGACCCTATACGAGCAGTACTTC. V is TRBV7-9 and J is TRBJ2-7; 9 bases agree with TRBD1. Germline assignment: CDR1 SEHNR and CDR2 FQNEAQ (reference sequence). V dropped 3 bases and J dropped 4; count of bases not matched to a gene: 10. The CDR3 length is 16 residues.

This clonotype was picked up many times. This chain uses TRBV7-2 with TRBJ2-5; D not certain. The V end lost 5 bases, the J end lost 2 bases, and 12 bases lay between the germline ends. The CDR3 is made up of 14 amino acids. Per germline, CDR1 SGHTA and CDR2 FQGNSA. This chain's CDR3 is CASSMRPRQETQYF. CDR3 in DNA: TGTGCCAGCAGCATGCGACCCCGACAAGAGACCCAGTACTTC.